The 26 T cell receptor beta chains in this list originate from one sample, sequenced in a study of blood T cell repertoires in COVID-19. Profiling relied on immunoSEQ multiplex PCR, and the TCRdb table lists in-frame clones only, not all of them. The table has 200,000 to 250,000 clones, approximately 82% seen once. Sequenced: peripheral blood. These receptors originate from a woman between 40 and 55 years old with acute or convalescent COVID-19.

The genes are TRBV3-1 (or the pseudogene TRBV3-2) and TRBJ2-1; 10 bases are a match to TRBD2. CDR3 length equals 16 residues. V gave up 4 bases and J gave up 3 bases; unmatched junction bases: 6. CDR1 and CDR2 (germline): LGHDT, YNNKEL (reference sequence). The CDR3 coding sequence is TGTGCCAGCAGCCCCGATTCTAGCGGGGGCTACAATGAGCAGTTCTTC. Amino acid sequence: CASSPDSSGGYNEQFF.

The gene calls are TRBV2 and TRBJ1-2, with a weak D call TRBD1 (5 bases). The CDR3 runs 17 residues. Trimming pared 3 bases from V and 4 bases from J, leaving 21 bases between. Germline lookup yields CDR1 SNHLY and CDR2 FYNNEI. The CDR3 region has the DNA TGTGCCAGCAGTGAGAGTAGTTGGCAGGGTATTATCTATGGCTACACCTTC. Its translation: CASSESSWQGIIYGYTF.

V usage is TRBV21-1 and J usage is TRBJ2-4; the D call of TRBD2 is as the table states it, not checked on the DNA. TRBV21-1 is designated a pseudogene. CDR3 length: 18 residues. CDR3 loop: CASSGLAGGPGDKNIQYF. The DNA for the CDR3 is TGTGCCAGCAGCGGGCTAGCGGGAGGGCCTGGGGACAAAAACATTCAGTACTTC.

J is TRBJ2-7 and V is TRBV27; the match to TRBD1 covers 8 bases. The CDR3 extends over 14 amino acids. With 4 bases clipped from V and 1 base from J, the junction kept 3 bases outside the gene matches. Germline values: CDR1 MNHEY, CDR2 SMNVEV (reference sequence). The CDR3 DNA is TGTGCCAGCAGTTCAAGGGACAGGTCCTACGAGCAGTACTTC. It translates to CASSSRDRSYEQYF.

This clone came up a few times. The chain carries TRBV2 and TRBJ2-3, with 7 bases aligning to TRBD1. The ends lost 3 bases at V and 2 bases at J; junction bases unmatched: 11. Germline V gives CDR1 SNHLY, CDR2 FYNNEI. CDR3 length: 17 residues. In nucleotides, the CDR3 is TGTGCCAGCAGTGACGGCAATGACAGGGATTCCACAGATACGCAGTATTTT. This sequence encodes CASSDGNDRDSTDTQYF.

To note about this clone: The junction departs from germline at one end; a sequencing error may be responsible. The chain combines TRBV19 with TRBJ1-2; D is uncertain. There are 12 residues in the CDR3. Per germline, CDR1 LNHDA and CDR2 SQIVND (reference sequence). This chain's CDR3 is CASEVSGSPISF. Here the CDR3 DNA reads TGTGCCAGCGAGGTCAGTGGTTCTCCAATTTCCTTC. The full variable domain, in which reference TRBV19 and TRBJ1-2 provide the parts outside the CDR3, is DGGITQSPKYLFRKEGQNVTLSCEQNLNHDAMYWYRQDPGQGLRLIYYSQIVNDFQKGDIAEGYSVSREKKESFPLTVTSAQKNPTAFYLCASEVSGSPISFGSGTRLTVV.

V is TRBV5-6 and J is TRBJ1-5, with 7 bases aligning to TRBD1. V lost 1 base and J lost 5; bases outside the gene matches: 3. CDR1 is SGHDT and CDR2 is YYEEEE in the germline V gene. The CDR3 extends over 14 amino acids. The CDR3 DNA follows: TGTGCCAGCAGCTTGCCAGGGGGGCATCAGCCCCAGCATTTT. Translated: CASSLPGGHQPQHF.

V and J are TRBV4-1 and TRBJ1-3; D not resolved. The CDR3 is 15 residues long. Germline V gene data show CDR1 as MGHRA and CDR2 as YSYEKL. Trimming left V 4 bases short and J 7 bases short, with 17 bases between. The CDR3 sequence is CASSLAQVFENTIYF. The CDR3 nucleotides are TGCGCCAGCAGCCTTGCTCAGGTTTTTGAGAACACCATATATTTT.

This clone was found a few times. The genes are TRBV10-2 and TRBJ1-5, with a tentative D call TRBD1 (6 bases). The CDR3 runs to 15 residues. V was trimmed by 0 bases and J by 1 base, leaving 7 bases between them. Looked up from germline, CDR1 is WSHSY and CDR2 is SAAADI. As DNA, the CDR3 is TGCGCCAGCAGTGAGTCGGGGGCCAGCAATCAGCCCCAGCATTTT. Amino acids: CASSESGASNQPQHF.

The chain links TRBV25-1 to TRBJ2-1; 10 positions agree with TRBD2. Germline loops: CDR1 MGHDK, CDR2 SYGVNS. CDR3 length: 18 amino acids. V was pared by 0 bases and J by 1 base, with 6 bases of the junction left unmatched. The chain's CDR3 is CASSEYTSGIPSYNEQFF. The CDR3 DNA reads as TGTGCCAGCAGTGAATATACTAGCGGGATCCCTTCCTACAATGAGCAGTTCTTC. Filled out from reference TRBV25-1 and TRBJ2-1, the complete variable domain reads EADIYQTPRYLVIGTGKKITLECSQTMGHDKMYWYQQDPGMELHLIHYSYGVNSTEKGDLSSESTVSRIRTEHFPLTLESARPSHTSQYLCASSEYTSGIPSYNEQFFGPGTRLTVL.

The chain joins TRBV5-4 to TRBJ2-7; 10 nucleotides line up with TRBD1. CDR1 and CDR2 (germline): SGHNT, YYREEE (reference sequence). After removal of 3 bases from V and 6 bases from J, the junction contained 6 bases not matched to a gene. CDR3 length: 14 amino acids. CDR3 DNA sequence: TGTGCCAGCAGCTCCGGGACAGGGGTCGGCGAGCAGTACTTC. This sequence encodes CASSSGTGVGEQYF.

This sequence joins TRBV19 and TRBJ2-3; D might be TRBD2 (5 bases). The CDR3 runs to 15 residues. Germline lookup yields CDR1 LNHDA and CDR2 SQIVND (reference sequence). V lost 3 bases and J 4 bases, leaving 14 bases between the germline ends. CDR3 nucleotides: TGTGCCAGTAGTATCGGTACTAGAGGCGCAGATACGCAGTATTTT. Its translation: CASSIGTRGADTQYF.

CDR3 bases: TGTGCCAGCAGCCCGTGGACAGGGGGGAACAATGAGCAGTTCTTC. Its protein product is CASSPWTGGNNEQFF. The rearrangement uses TRBV5-8 and TRBJ2-1, with 10 positions matching TRBD1. Germline V gene sequence: CDR1 SGHTS, CDR2 YDEGEE. Germline trimming cut 4 bases from V and 5 bases from J; bases unmatched to any gene: 6. The CDR3 runs to 15 residues.

The rearrangement links TRBV27 to TRBJ1-1, with TRBD1 as a possible D gene (5 bases). V was clipped by 5 bases and J by 5 bases, with 15 bases between them. Germline CDR1 and CDR2: MNHEY and SMNVEV (reference sequence). The CDR3 is 14 amino acids. CDR3 nucleotides: TGTGCCAGCAGTCTCTCAGGGAAGGGGACTGAAGCTTTCTTT. It translates to CASSLSGKGTEAFF.

The CDR3 nucleotides are TGTGCCAGTAGTAACCCGACAGGACCCATGAACACTGAAGCTTTCTTT. Translated: CASSNPTGPMNTEAFF. The chain recombines TRBV19 with TRBJ1-1; D perhaps matches TRBD1 (6 bases). Per the germline V gene, CDR1 is LNHDA and CDR2 is SQIVND (reference sequence). The CDR3 covers 16 residues. V lost 4 bases, J lost 0 bases, and 15 bases lay in between.

The rearrangement links TRBV15 to TRBJ1-2, with 7 bases matching TRBD1. CDR1 and CDR2 from the germline V gene are LNHNV and YYDKDF (reference sequence). Trimming removed 1 base from V and 2 bases from J; junction bases left unmatched: 10. The CDR3 extends over 17 amino acids. The CDR3 bases are TGTGCCACCAGCAGAGGGGGAACAGGGGAGTCAAACTATGGCTACACCTTC. Its protein is CATSRGGTGESNYGYTF.

The chain uses TRBV7-9 and TRBJ2-5, with TRBD1 matching 10 bases. V lost 1 base and J lost 5; bases outside the gene matches: 10. CDR1 is SEHNR and CDR2 is FQNEAQ in the germline V gene (reference sequence). The CDR3 extends over 17 amino acids. The CDR3: CASSLGASGQGFETQYF. DNA of the CDR3: TGTGCCAGCAGCTTAGGGGCCTCGGGACAGGGGTTCGAGACCCAGTACTTC. The variable domain in full, completed from reference TRBV7-9 and TRBJ2-5, reads DTGVSQNPRHKITKRGQNVTFRCDPISEHNRLYWYRQTLGQGPEFLTYFQNEAQLEKSRLLSDRFSAERPKGSFSTLEIQRTEQGDSAMYLCASSLGASGQGFETQYFGPGTRLLVL.

This rearrangement joins TRBV12-5 to TRBJ2-1; D is possibly TRBD1 (6 bases). This CDR3 comprises 15 residues. Germline V gene sequence: CDR1 LGHNT, CDR2 FRNRAP. V lost 3 bases, J lost 7 bases, and 16 bases lay in between. The CDR3 region is CASGFLRGFSNEQFF. The CDR3, as DNA: TGTGCTAGTGGTTTTCTCAGGGGATTTTCTAATGAGCAGTTCTTC. The full variable domain, completed using reference TRBV12-5 and TRBJ2-1, is DARVTQTPRHKVTEMGQEVTMRCQPILGHNTVFWYRQTMMQGLELLAYFRNRAPLDDSGMPKDRFSAEMPDATLATLKIQPSEPRDSAVYFCASGFLRGFSNEQFFGPGTRLTVL.

The chain recombines TRBV6-4 with TRBJ2-3, with 10 bases lining up with TRBD2. CDR1 is MRHNA, CDR2 SNTAGT, per germline. This CDR3 is built from 15 residues. V trimming: 3 bases; J trimming: 2 bases; junction bases outside the gene matches: 2. This CDR3 is CASSDTSGTTDTQYF. The CDR3 nucleotides read TGTGCCAGCAGTGATACTAGCGGGACCACAGATACGCAGTATTTT.

About this clone: Other DNA sequences of this sample code for an identical CDR3. V gene TRBV6-2 or TRBV6-3 combines with J gene TRBJ2-7, with 9 bases matching TRBD1. CDR1 MNHEY and CDR2 SVGEGT come from the germline V gene. The CDR3 runs to 14 residues. V shed 4 bases, J shed 2 bases, and the junction held 3 bases outside the gene matches. The CDR3 region has the DNA TGTGCCAGCAGTTGGGGACAGGGAACCTACGAGCAGTACTTC. Amino acids: CASSWGQGTYEQYF.

As concerns this clone: Other DNA sequences of this sample code for an identical CDR3. The chain joins TRBV4-1 to TRBJ2-1, with a possible D match to TRBD1 (5 bases). Germline V gene data show CDR1 as MGHRA and CDR2 as YSYEKL. With 0 bases removed from V and 4 bases from J, the gap between germline ends came to 7 bases. The CDR3 is 14 residues long. CDR3 sequence: CASSQEDTYNEQFF. CDR3 DNA: TGCGCCAGCAGCCAAGAGGACACTTACAATGAGCAGTTCTTC.

The chain uses TRBV19 and TRBJ2-2; 7 bases align to TRBD2. The V gene's germline CDR1 is LNHDA and CDR2 SQIVND (reference sequence). The CDR3 contains 15 residues. The V segment lost 6 bases and the J segment 6 bases; nucleotides outside the gene matches: 10. The CDR3 region is CASSAEWGRAGELFF. CDR3 DNA sequence: TGTGCCAGTAGCGCCGAATGGGGGAGGGCCGGGGAGCTGTTTTTT.

V is TRBV24-1 and J is TRBJ2-6, with TRBD1 identical over 12 bases. The CDR3 extends over 17 amino acids. V was pared by 3 bases and J by 6 bases, with 5 bases of the junction left unmatched. Germline-derived CDR1 and CDR2 are KGHDR and SFDVKD. This chain's CDR3 is CATSDRDRGREANVLTF. CDR3 in DNA: TGTGCCACCAGTGATAGGGACAGGGGGCGCGAGGCCAACGTCCTGACTTTC.

This sequence joins TRBV10-3 and TRBJ1-2; 7 bases match TRBD1. V dropped 5 bases and J dropped 10; count of bases not matched to a gene: 4. CDR3 length: 11 residues. Germline loops: CDR1 ENHRY, CDR2 SYGVKD. The CDR3 sequence: CAISPGQYYTF. In nucleotides, the CDR3 is TGTGCCATCAGTCCGGGACAGTACTACACCTTC.

The rearrangement uses TRBV18 and TRBJ1-5; no clear D gene. Between the trimmed V and J ends, which lost 6 bases and 7 bases, there was a span of 19 bases. Germline values: CDR1 KGHSH, CDR2 LQKENI. This CDR3 region has 15 residues. DNA of the CDR3: TGTGCCAGCTCCCCAGCTGATACGGCTAGGCAGCCCCAGCATTTT. Protein product: CASSPADTARQPQHF.

The chain couples TRBV20-1 to TRBJ1-2, with 8 bases identical to TRBD1. The CDR3 is made up of 13 amino acids. V gave up 5 bases and J gave up 6 bases; unmatched junction bases: 8. Germline CDR1 reads DFQATT; CDR2 reads SNEGSKA (reference sequence). The chain's CDR3 is CSAGETGADGYTF. The CDR3 bases are TGCAGTGCTGGTGAGACAGGGGCGGATGGCTACACCTTC.